A selection of T cell receptor beta chains follows, all from one sample in a study of patients and donors after allogeneic stem cell transplantation. Via MiXCR, TCRdb re-called the RT-PCR reads, giving one row per CDR3 protein. This table has approximately 33,000 distinct CDR3 sequences, around 6.8% appearing once. Specimen: blood, either unsorted or a sorted T cell fraction (not recorded which). These receptors all come from a human donor who was either an allogeneic HSCT recipient or a stem cell or donor lymphocyte infusion donor (not recorded which). It is not recorded whose cells these are; they may come from a transplant donor. Each CDR3 is given without its conserved first and last residue. Each record gives: V gene, J gene, CDR3 protein.

TRBV7-9,TRBJ1-1,ASSSGQGTEAF
TRBV7-9,TRBJ2-3,ASRQTSGTPPNTDTQY
TRBV11-2,TRBJ2-5,ASSFNSGRNQETQY
TRBV6-1,TRBJ2-7,ASSAREPYEQY
TRBV24-1,TRBJ2-5,ATSDREQPRETQY
TRBV28,TRBJ2-7,ATAGGPVYEQY
TRBV20-1,TRBJ2-7,SAQTGLAFYEQY
TRBV6-6,.,ASSYGPHQPQY
TRBV7-9,TRBJ2-1,ASSQRTRGSYNEQF
TRBV2,TRBJ1-2,ASSEARTGIYGYT
TRBV6-6,TRBJ2-2,ASRRRDRDTGELF
TRBV20-1,TRBJ2-5,SANGGQETQY
TRBV6-2/TRBV6-3,TRBJ1-4,ASKAGGVREFGKLF
TRBV7-2,TRBJ2-2,ASSPFGAQGGELF
TRBV28,TRBJ1-1,ASSLAGSEAF
TRBV4-3,TRBJ2-2,ASSQRRGDTGELF
TRBV5-6,TRBJ2-1,ASSIDPSSYNEQF
TRBV7-9,TRBJ2-3,ASRPSWRTYRADTQY
TRBV10-3,TRBJ2-2,AISDPGLAGSGELF
TRBV5-1,TRBJ1-5,ASSLVAGEGQPQH
TRBV6-2/TRBV6-3,TRBJ2-3,ASSYPAGVHTDTQY
TRBV12-3/TRBV12-4,TRBJ2-7,ASSLAVYEQY
TRBV24-1,TRBJ1-2,ATSDGAWGYT
TRBV7-9,TRBJ2-7,ASSLAWAAYEQY
TRBV7-2,TRBJ1-1,ASSRQGANTEAF
TRBV18,TRBJ1-2,ASAGQNYGYT
TRBV7-9,TRBJ2-1,AGHRVSEYNEQF
TRBV11-2,TRBJ2-3,ASSLASGSTDTQY
TRBV7-7,TRBJ2-2,ASSFSPDTGELF
TRBV19,TRBJ1-1,ASSITVNTEAF
TRBV27,TRBJ2-1,ASSKLATRALNEQF
TRBV12-3/TRBV12-4,TRBJ1-1,ASSFRENTEAF
TRBV4-2,TRBJ1-5,ASSQDWRDDQPQH
TRBV7-6,TRBJ2-1,ASSLFSGTRIQNEQF
TRBV20-1,TRBJ2-7,SAWNGETHEQY
TRBV7-8,TRBJ2-3,ASTGRPMADTQY
TRBV12-3/TRBV12-4,TRBJ2-7,ASSPPGQGNGQY
TRBV27,TRBJ1-5,ASSLVGTGSGQPQH
TRBV21-1,TRBJ2-7,ASNPVPGTGVWEQY
TRBV12-3/TRBV12-4,TRBJ2-1,ASSLAGDSGSREQF
TRBV15,TRBJ2-1,ATSVRLPYSSYNEQF